Each of the 18 T cell receptor beta chains below was sequenced from the same sample in a study of response to subunit inactivated influenza vaccine listed by TCRdb under 2018. The library was generated by RT-PCR. TCRdb records Illumina HiSeq 2500 as the sequencer. TCRdb itself trimmed the public reads at Q25 with fastp, ran MiXCR and retained productive beta chains. Every distinct CDR3 protein forms one entry, paired with its most common genes and DNA. The sample data list more than 700,000 distinct CDR3 sequences, and 21% of these were observed just once. The top ten hold approximately 10% of the sample. Source: PBMCs from blood, taken about 5 days after vaccination. These receptors were obtained from a man aged 45-60 years who received an inactivated influenza vaccine. Donor details come from another sample of the same person, matched by shared clones.

The V gene is TRBV27, the J gene TRBJ2-3; D possibly corresponds to TRBD2 (5 bases). Looked up from germline, CDR1 is MNHEY and CDR2 is SMNVEV (reference sequence). This CDR3 is built from 16 residues. V lost 4 bases and J lost 3, with 17 bases in between. The DNA for the CDR3 is TGTGCCAGCAGTTCTAAGGGTCTTACTAGGACAGATACGCAGTATTTT. Protein sequence: CASSSKGLTRTDTQYF.

This clonotype was counted between two and nine times. The chain combines TRBV4-2 with TRBJ2-1; TRBD2 might be the D (6 bases). V lost 3 bases and J lost 4, with 19 bases in between. From germline, CDR1 is LGHNA and CDR2 YNFKEQ. The CDR3 runs 17 residues. Written as DNA, the CDR3 is TGTGCCAGCAGCCACCTATCAGGAGGGGCGAAGTACAATGAGCAGTTCTTC. Translated: CASSHLSGGAKYNEQFF.

Remarks on this clonotype: This clone may be a read error of a much larger clone one base away. V usage is TRBV7-2 and J usage is TRBJ2-2; 9 nucleotides agree with TRBD1. V lost 6 bases to trimming and J lost 4 bases; unmatched junction nucleotides: 6. This CDR3 spans 15 amino acids. Germline assignment: CDR1 SGHTA and CDR2 FQGNSA. CDR3 nucleotides: TGTGCCAGCAGAACCGGGACAGGGAGCACCGGGGAGCTGTTTTTT. It yields the protein CASRTGTGSTGELFF.

This clonotype came up many times. The V call is TRBV12-3 or TRBV12-4, the J call TRBJ2-5; 7 positions match TRBD1. The CDR3 covers 14 residues. The V and J ends lost 3 bases and 3 bases, in that order; junction bases with no gene match: 4. In nucleotides, the CDR3 is TGTGCCAGCAGTTTCGGGGACAGTAAAGAGACCCAGTACTTC. It translates to CASSFGDSKETQYF.

The chain has TRBV7-9 and TRBJ2-3; possibly TRBD1 or TRBD2 for D (5 bases each). This CDR3 has 16 residues. Trimming pared 0 bases from V and 1 base from J, leaving 11 bases between. Looked up from germline, CDR1 is SEHNR and CDR2 is FQNEAQ (reference sequence). The CDR3 region is CASSLAGRRGTDTQYF. CDR3 bases: TGTGCCAGCAGCTTAGCGGGACGGCGGGGCACAGATACGCAGTATTTT.

This clonotype has more than one count but fewer than ten. This chain joins TRBV6-2 or TRBV6-3 and TRBJ2-7; no clear D. V was shortened by 5 bases and J by 3 bases, with 5 bases between the two germline ends. There are 11 residues in the CDR3. Per germline, CDR1 MNHEY and CDR2 SVGEGT. The CDR3 reads CASSHHYEQYF. DNA of the CDR3: TGTGCCAGCAGTCACCACTACGAGCAGTACTTC.

The rearrangement uses TRBV9 and TRBJ1-3; D not certain. The CDR3 covers 17 residues. Trimming removed 0 bases from V and 0 bases from J, with 13 bases in between. Germline loops: CDR1 SGDLS, CDR2 YYNGEE. The CDR3 coding sequence is TGTGCCAGCAGCGTAGTGGGTGAGACCAGCTCTGGAAACACCATATATTTT. Translating gives CASSVVGETSSGNTIYF.

At least ten counts were recorded for this clonotype. The chain uses TRBV5-1 and TRBJ2-5; the D gene is possibly TRBD2 (6 bases). This CDR3 has 14 amino acids. CDR1 is SGHRS, CDR2 YFSETQ, per germline. The ends were cut back, 0 bases at V and 1 base at J, with 7 bases in the middle. The DNA for the CDR3 is TGCGCCAGCAGCTTGGGCGGGGTCCAAGAGACCCAGTACTTC. Protein sequence: CASSLGGVQETQYF.

This clonotype was counted at least ten times. This sequence joins TRBV6-2 or TRBV6-3 and TRBJ2-1; D remains unclear. Germline values: CDR1 MNHEY, CDR2 SVGEGT. Deletions cut 5 bases from V and 10 bases from J, with 12 bases between. The CDR3 is 12 residues long. The CDR3 sequence is CASSILNYEQFF. The CDR3 nucleotides read TGTGCCAGCAGTATTTTAAACTACGAGCAGTTCTTC.

V usage is TRBV4-3 and J usage is TRBJ2-5; 7 bases are shared with TRBD2. V lost 0 bases, J lost 5 bases, and 9 bases stayed unmatched. There are 16 residues in the CDR3. Germline-derived CDR1 and CDR2 are LGHNA and YSLEER. CDR3 bases: TGCGCCAGCAGCCAAGATTTGAGCGGGGTTGGGGAGACCCAGTACTTC. Its protein is CASSQDLSGVGETQYF.

This clonotype was observed a handful of times. The chain has TRBV20-1 and TRBJ2-7, with 8 bases aligning to TRBD2. The V segment lost 3 bases and the J segment 1 base; nucleotides outside the gene matches: 8. The germline V gene has CDR1 DFQATT and CDR2 SNEGSKA (reference sequence). The CDR3 runs to 15 residues. The CDR3 sequence: CSASSLAGESYEQYF. CDR3 bases: TGCAGTGCTAGTAGCCTAGCGGGTGAGTCCTACGAGCAGTACTTC.

This clonotype was observed a handful of times. The CDR3 coding sequence is TGTGCCACCGGTGGCCGCGGGGGGGCCCGGGAGACCCAGTACTTC. Protein product: CATGGRGGARETQYF. The rearrangement joins TRBV10-3 to TRBJ2-5; 9 bases agree with TRBD2. The CDR3 is 15 amino acids. In germline, CDR1 is ENHRY, CDR2 SYGVKD. V gave up 10 bases and J gave up 5 bases; unmatched junction bases: 14.

This clonotype has just a few counts. The chain uses TRBV7-7 and TRBJ2-7, with D perhaps TRBD1 (5 bases). The V gene's germline CDR1 is SSHAT and CDR2 FNYEAQ (reference sequence). The CDR3 loop spans 14 amino acids. The ends were cut back, 2 bases at V and 2 bases at J, with 10 bases in the middle. The CDR3 here is CASSLSPTAYEQYF. CDR3 DNA: TGTGCCAGCAGCTTATCTCCGACAGCCTACGAGCAGTACTTC.

A few counts support this clonotype. The chain carries TRBV3-1 and TRBJ2-1; 15 bases align to TRBD2. Unmatched junction bases numbered 2, after V lost 2 bases and J lost 9 bases. Germline lookup yields CDR1 LGHDT and CDR2 YNNKEL (reference sequence). The CDR3 spans 15 residues. This CDR3 is CASSQRTSGRGEQFF. Written as DNA, the CDR3 is TGTGCCAGCAGCCAACGGACTAGCGGGAGGGGTGAGCAGTTCTTC.

V is TRBV4-1 and J is TRBJ2-5, with TRBD1 identical over 9 bases. Trimming took 1 base from V and 4 from J; bases not matched to a gene: 10. Germline-derived CDR1 and CDR2 are MGHRA and YSYEKL. The CDR3 has 17 amino acids. As DNA, the CDR3 is TGCGCCAGCAGCCAAGGGGTCGTCGGGACAGGGCGAGAGACCCAGTACTTC. Protein sequence: CASSQGVVGTGRETQYF.

This clonotype was detected only a few times. CDR3 nucleotide sequence: TGTGCCAGCAGTTTACCGAACCTCCGGGACAGAGACCTTCCCCTCCACTTT. Amino acid sequence: CASSLPNLRDRDLPLHF. V gene TRBV27 combines with J gene TRBJ1-6; 7 positions match TRBD1. Per the germline V gene, CDR1 is MNHEY and CDR2 is SMNVEV (reference sequence). V gave up 2 bases and J gave up 13 bases; unmatched junction bases: 17. This CDR3 has 17 residues.

This clonotype was counted at least ten times. The chain employs TRBV12-3 or TRBV12-4 and TRBJ2-4, with a tentative D call TRBD2 (6 bases). Trimming removed 4 bases from V and 7 bases from J, with 14 bases in between. The CDR3 is 14 amino acids. CDR3 DNA sequence: TGTGCCAGCAGTTCTCAGGGAGGTAGGAACATTCAGTACTTC. Its protein product is CASSSQGGRNIQYF.

The chain carries TRBV7-9 and TRBJ2-2, with 7 positions matching TRBD2. In germline, CDR1 is SEHNR, CDR2 FQNEAQ (reference sequence). Trimming took 2 bases from V and 4 from J; bases not matched to a gene: 7. The CDR3 runs 16 residues. The CDR3 spells CASSLLGGRGTGELFF. CDR3 DNA: TGTGCCAGCAGCTTACTGGGCGGGAGAGGCACCGGGGAGCTGTTTTTT.